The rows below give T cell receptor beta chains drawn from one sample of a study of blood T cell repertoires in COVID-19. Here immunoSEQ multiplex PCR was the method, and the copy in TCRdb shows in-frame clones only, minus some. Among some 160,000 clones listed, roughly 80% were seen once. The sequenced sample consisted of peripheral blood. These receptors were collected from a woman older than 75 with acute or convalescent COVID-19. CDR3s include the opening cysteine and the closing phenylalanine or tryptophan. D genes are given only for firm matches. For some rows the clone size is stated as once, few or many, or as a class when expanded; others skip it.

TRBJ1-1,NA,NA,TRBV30,CAWSVGRGGLRTEAFF,TGTGCCTGGAGTGTAGGCCGGGGGGGTTTGCGCACTGAAGCTTTCTTT
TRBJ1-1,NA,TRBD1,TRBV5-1,CASSLQGAFYEAFF,TGCGCCAGCAGCTTACAGGGGGCGTTTTATGAAGCTTTCTTT
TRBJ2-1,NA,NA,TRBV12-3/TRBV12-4,CASRGTEQFF,TGTGCCAGCAGGGGGACAGAGCAGTTCTTC
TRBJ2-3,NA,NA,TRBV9,CASSVGGLTDTQYF,TGTGCCAGCAGCGTAGGGGGGCTAACAGATACGCAGTATTTT
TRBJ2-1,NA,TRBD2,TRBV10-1,CASSPGTSGSNEQFF,TGCGCCAGCTCCCCCGGGACTAGCGGGAGCAATGAGCAGTTCTTC
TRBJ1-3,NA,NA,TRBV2,CASTAVSAGNTIYF,TGTGCCAGCACCGCCGTCAGTGCTGGAAACACCATATATTTT
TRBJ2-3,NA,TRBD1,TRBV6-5,CASTRTGGSTDTQYF,TGTGCCAGCACTCGGACAGGGGGAAGCACAGATACGCAGTATTTT
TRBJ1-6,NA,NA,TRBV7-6,CASSLGGPGNSPLHF,TGTGCCAGCAGCTTAGGAGGCCCGGGGAATTCACCCCTCCACTTT
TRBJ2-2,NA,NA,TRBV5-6,CASSPANTGELFF,TGTGCCAGCAGCCCGGCGAACACCGGGGAGCTGTTTTTT
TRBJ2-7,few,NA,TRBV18,CASSPPLTYEQYF,TGTGCCAGCTCACCACCCCTAACCTACGAGCAGTACTTC
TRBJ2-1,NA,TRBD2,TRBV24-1,CATSRSGGTYNEQFF,TGTGCCACCAGTCGTAGCGGGGGCACCTACAATGAGCAGTTCTTC
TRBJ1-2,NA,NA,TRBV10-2,CASSATRSGYTF,TGCGCCAGCAGTGCCACCCGGAGCGGCTACACCTTC
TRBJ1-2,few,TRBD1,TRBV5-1,CASRFGTGQGYTF,TGCGCCAGCCGATTTGGGACAGGCCAAGGCTACACCTTC
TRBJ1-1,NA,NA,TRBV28,CASSMGGVGTEAFF,TGTGCCAGCAGTATGGGAGGGGTAGGCACTGAAGCTTTCTTT
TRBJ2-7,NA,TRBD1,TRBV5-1,CASSWNGQGANEQYF,TGCGCCAGCAGCTGGAACGGACAGGGGGCAAACGAGCAGTACTTC
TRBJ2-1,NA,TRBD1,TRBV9,CASSAGPGGTGGNEQFF,TGTGCCAGCAGCGCCGGCCCCGGGGGGACAGGGGGCAATGAGCAGTTCTTC
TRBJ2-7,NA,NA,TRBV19,CASSIGGYEQYF,TGTGCCAGTAGTATAGGCGGCTACGAGCAGTACTTC
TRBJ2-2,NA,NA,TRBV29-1,CSARVTGELFF,TGCAGCGCCAGGGTAACCGGGGAGCTGTTTTTT
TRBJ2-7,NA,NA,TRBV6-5,CASRDYATYEQYF,TGTGCCAGCAGGGACTACGCCACCTACGAGCAGTACTTC
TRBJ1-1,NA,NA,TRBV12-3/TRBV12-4,CASGPWGGAFF,TGTGCCAGCGGACCCTGGGGAGGAGCTTTCTTT
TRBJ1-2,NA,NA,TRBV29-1,CSVMGRQGNYGYTF,TGCAGCGTCATGGGTAGGCAGGGGAACTATGGCTACACCTTC
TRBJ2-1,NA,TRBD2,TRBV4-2,CASSHESGGRYNEQFF,TGTGCCAGCAGCCATGAAAGCGGGGGCCGCTACAATGAGCAGTTCTTC
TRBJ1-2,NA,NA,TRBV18,CASSVQGRSGYTF,TGTGCCAGCTCAGTTCAGGGGCGCTCCGGCTACACCTTC
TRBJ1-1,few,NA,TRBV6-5,CASSRAPMNTEAFF,TGTGCCAGCAGCCGAGCCCCAATGAACACTGAAGCTTTCTTT